The 9 T cell receptor beta chains below all came from one sample that was sequenced in a study of early T cells in non-severe SARS-CoV-2 infection. Using its own MiXCR run on the 5' RACE reads, TCRdb lists one record per CDR3 protein. The sample includes some 22,000 distinct CDR3 sequences, 4.7% seen only once; the top ten take roughly 15%. The sequencing input was whole blood. The receptor set was obtained from an adult who was a healthcare worker with PCR-confirmed SARS-CoV-2 infection or an uninfected control (not recorded which).

The rearrangement links TRBV30 to TRBJ1-3; D possibly corresponds to TRBD1 (6 bases). V lost 0 bases and J lost 5, with 14 bases in between. The CDR3 has 15 amino acids. CDR1 and CDR2 (germline): GTSNPN, SVGIG (reference sequence). The CDR3 is CAWSVPTGTRNTIYF. CDR3 nucleotide sequence: TGTGCCTGGAGTGTACCCACAGGGACCAGAAACACCATATATTTT.

The sample holds a few counts of this clonotype. The J gene is TRBJ2-7, the V gene TRBV20-1, with 8 bases that match TRBD1. There are 14 residues in the CDR3. With V trimmed by 7 bases and J by 3 bases, 11 bases remained unmatched. Germline V CDR1 and CDR2: DFQATT, SNEGSKA (reference sequence). The CDR3 DNA is TGCAGTGTTCAATCAAGAGGACAGGGCTACGAGCAGTACTTC. The encoded protein is CSVQSRGQGYEQYF.

Notes on this clonotype: This may come from a read error, since a much larger clone is one base off. The chain employs TRBV5-5 and TRBJ1-4; TRBD1 is a possible D gene (5 bases). Germline CDR1 is SGHKS and CDR2 is YYEKEE (reference sequence). V was cut by 0 bases and J by 9 bases, with 12 bases left in between. The CDR3 length is 14 residues. This CDR3 reads CASSLAPGRKKLFF. The CDR3 DNA is TGTGCCAGCAGCTTGGCCCCGGGACGAAAAAAACTGTTTTTT.

This clonotype was counted ten times or more. The genes are TRBV20-1 and TRBJ1-3, with unresolved D. With 6 bases removed from V and 0 bases from J, the gap between germline ends came to 21 bases. This CDR3 is 17 amino acids long. Germline V gene data show CDR1 as DFQATT and CDR2 as SNEGSKA (reference sequence). CDR3 sequence reads: CSAMSRRGIVSGNTIYF. The CDR3 DNA reads as TGCAGTGCCATGAGTCGGCGGGGAATCGTCTCTGGAAACACCATATATTTT.

The CDR3 nucleotides are TGTGCCAGCAGCGCCCGTTCATCCTCCGGGGGGCGCTACCACGAGCAGTACTTC. Residues: CASSARSSSGGRYHEQYF. The V call is TRBV7-8, the J call TRBJ2-7, with D possibly being TRBD2 (7 bases). CDR1 and CDR2 from the germline V gene are SGHVS and FQNEAQ. The CDR3 sequence is 18 residues long. V gave up 5 bases and J gave up 5 bases, with 28 bases separating them.

This clonotype was detected a few times. Here the CDR3 reads CASSFLPRGTEAFF. CDR3 DNA sequence: TGCGCCAGCAGCTTCCTTCCGCGGGGCACTGAAGCTTTCTTT. J is TRBJ1-1 and V is TRBV5-1; D not resolved. The length of the CDR3 is 14 residues. The germline V gene encodes CDR1 SGHRS and CDR2 YFSETQ. Trimming removed 2 bases from V and 4 bases from J, with 12 bases in between.

This clonotype was picked up many times. This sequence joins TRBV12-3 or TRBV12-4 and TRBJ1-4, with D unresolved. The CDR3 is made up of 15 amino acids. V lost 6 bases and J lost 0, with 11 bases in between. The CDR3 protein is CASSPRQTTNEKLFF. CDR3 nucleotides: TGTGCCAGCAGCCCAAGGCAGACAACTAATGAAAAACTGTTTTTT.

V usage is TRBV7-2 and J usage is TRBJ1-6; possible D gene TRBD1, 6 bases. Trimming took off 7 bases at V and 1 base at J, with 17 bases between the two ends. CDR3 length: 17 amino acids. Germline values: CDR1 SGHTA, CDR2 FQGNSA. The CDR3 region is CASTVTGLGSYNSPLHF. CDR3 bases: TGTGCCAGCACCGTGACAGGTTTAGGATCCTATAATTCACCCCTCCACTTT. Combining the CDR3 with reference TRBV7-2 and TRBJ1-6 gives the whole variable domain GAGVSQSPSNKVTEKGKDVELRCDPISGHTALYWYRQSLGQGLEFLIYFQGNSAPDKSGLPSDRFSAERTGGSVSTLTIQRTQQEDSAVYLCASTVTGLGSYNSPLHFGNGTRLTVT.

This clonotype occurred many times. This chain connects TRBV4-3 to TRBJ1-2; TRBD1 matches 8 bases. CDR1 and CDR2 (germline): LGHNA, YSLEER. This CDR3 contains 12 residues. Trimming cost V 5 bases and J 13 bases; bases outside gene matches: 9. DNA for the CDR3: TGCGCCAGCAGCGACCGGGACAGGCTTTTCACCTTC. Its protein is CASSDRDRLFTF.